One sample yielded the 7 T cell receptor beta chains listed below, sequenced in a study of T cell responses to AZD1222 COVID-19 vaccine. This table comes from immunoSEQ multiplex PCR, and its TCRdb copy is limited to in-frame clones, with some not included. This sample carries tens of thousands of clones, about 81% of them seen once, and the ten largest clones take over 25%. This sample comprised peripheral blood, obtained on day 0 of AZD1222 vaccination. Receptors originate from an adult in good health.

The gene calls are TRBV27 and TRBJ2-7; tentatively, D is TRBD2 (6 bases). V lost 5 bases and J lost 2, with 22 bases in between. Germline-derived CDR1 and CDR2 are MNHEY and SMNVEV (reference sequence). CDR3 length equals 17 residues. CDR3 loop: CASSLYGDGGDPYEQYF. In nucleotides, the CDR3 is TGTGCCAGCAGTCTTTATGGGGACGGAGGGGACCCCTACGAGCAGTACTTC.

The J gene is TRBJ1-2, the V gene TRBV6-1, with D maybe TRBD1 (6 bases). This CDR3 comprises 15 residues. Trimming removed 1 base from V and 2 bases from J, with 11 bases in between. Per germline, CDR1 MNHNS and CDR2 SASEGT. As DNA, the CDR3 is TGTGCCAGCAGTGAAGAAGGACAGCCCAACTATGGCTACACCTTC. Amino acid sequence: CASSEEGQPNYGYTF.

This chain connects TRBV29-1 to TRBJ2-7; D call uncertain. Deletions cut 2 bases from V and 3 bases from J, with 11 bases between. Germline lookup yields CDR1 SQVTM and CDR2 ANQGSEA. The CDR3 extends over 13 amino acids. In nucleotides, the CDR3 is TGCAGCGTTGAACCACGGGTAGGCTACGAGCAGTACTTC. The encoded protein is CSVEPRVGYEQYF.

CDR3 nucleotides: TGTGCCAGCAGCTTGGTAAGGGATTATAGCAATCAGCCCCAGCATTTT. It encodes CASSLVRDYSNQPQHF. The V gene is TRBV5-8, the J gene TRBJ1-5, with D unclear. This CDR3 contains 16 residues. Germline loops: CDR1 SGHTS, CDR2 YDEGEE. Trimming pared 0 bases from V and 0 bases from J, leaving 10 bases between.

CDR3 residues: CASSLAYRANTEAFF. CDR3 coding DNA: TGTGCCAGCAGCTTAGCTTACAGGGCGAACACTGAAGCTTTCTTT. The chain is built from TRBV7-6 and TRBJ1-1; weak D call: TRBD1 (6 bases). Germline loops: CDR1 SGHVS, CDR2 FNYEAQ. The CDR3 has 15 amino acids. Between the trimmed V and J ends, which lost 0 bases and 1 base, there was a span of 9 bases. The variable domain in full, with the rest retrieved from reference TRBV7-6 and TRBJ1-1, is GAGVSQSPRYKVTKRGQDVALRCDPISGHVSLYWYRQALGQGPEFLTYFNYEAQQDKSGLPNDRFSAERPEGSISTLTIQRTEQRDSAMYRCASSLAYRANTEAFFGQGTRLTVV.

The gene calls are TRBV10-2 and TRBJ2-4; D gene uncertain. CDR1 is WSHSY and CDR2 is SAAADI in the germline V gene. Trimming removed 9 bases from V and 0 bases from J, with 9 bases in between. There are 13 residues in the CDR3. The CDR3 DNA follows: TGCGCCAGTCTCGACTTAGCCAAAAACATTCAGTACTTC. It codes for CASLDLAKNIQYF.

This clone was seen a handful of times. V usage is TRBV27 and J usage is TRBJ2-7, with 7 bases identical to TRBD2. V was clipped by 6 bases and J by 5 bases; unmatched bases: 13. This CDR3 region has 15 residues. Germline V gives CDR1 MNHEY, CDR2 SMNVEV (reference sequence). CDR3 residues: CASRPLAHRRDEQYF. The CDR3 DNA sequence: TGTGCCAGCAGACCACTAGCGCATCGTCGGGACGAGCAGTACTTC.